The 19 T cell receptor beta chains below were found in one sample sequenced in a study of neurological immune-mediated disorders. TCRdb reprocessed the 5' RACE reads via MiXCR and lists one record per CDR3 protein. The sample yields over 35,000 distinct CDR3 sequences, over 2% seen once. The material sequenced was PBMCs. All receptors derive from a man aged 45-65 years with multiple sclerosis.

In its sample, this clonotype was seen many times. The gene calls are TRBV12-3 or TRBV12-4 and TRBJ2-3; the match to TRBD2 covers 7 bases. The CDR3 length is 17 residues. Germline trimming cut 3 bases from V and 2 bases from J; bases unmatched to any gene: 11. The DNA for the CDR3 is TGTGCCAGCAGTTTTTCGGCTAGCGGCGAATTCACAGATACGCAGTATTTT. Translating it yields CASSFSASGEFTDTQYF.

The chain uses TRBV6-5 and TRBJ2-2; the D call may be TRBD1 or TRBD2 (5 bases each). This CDR3 contains 16 residues. Germline values: CDR1 MNHEY, CDR2 SVGAGI. Deletions cut 5 bases from V and 0 bases from J, with 13 bases between. DNA for the CDR3: TGTGCCAGCAGTCAGGGACGATTCGCGAACACCGGGGAGCTGTTTTTT. Residues: CASSQGRFANTGELFF.

This clonotype was seen repeatedly, ten times or more. This chain joins TRBV7-2 and TRBJ1-2; possibly TRBD1 for D (5 bases). CDR3 length: 13 amino acids. Looked up from germline, CDR1 is SGHTA and CDR2 is FQGNSA. With 5 bases removed from V and 4 bases from J, the gap between germline ends came to 11 bases. The CDR3 region has the DNA TGTGCCAGCAGCGGAGGAGGGACCTATGGCTACACCTTC. Residues: CASSGGGTYGYTF.

This clonotype was observed many times. The chain is built from TRBV5-5 and TRBJ2-5; 7 nucleotides line up with TRBD2. V lost 4 bases to trimming and J lost 5 bases; unmatched junction nucleotides: 8. The CDR3 has 14 residues. In germline, CDR1 is SGHKS, CDR2 YYEKEE (reference sequence). The CDR3 nucleotides read TGTGCCAGCAGCATTCCGGGAGGCGGGGAGACCCAGTACTTC. It yields the protein CASSIPGGGETQYF.

There are many counts of this clonotype. J is TRBJ2-3 and V is TRBV5-1, with D possibly matching TRBD2 (6 bases). V gave up 0 bases and J gave up 4 bases, with 15 bases separating them. The CDR3 runs 16 residues. Germline-derived CDR1 and CDR2 are SGHRS and YFSETQ. The CDR3 is CASSLGGGAGPDTQYF. The CDR3 coding sequence is TGCGCCAGCAGCTTGGGAGGAGGGGCCGGGCCAGATACGCAGTATTTT.

There are many counts of this clonotype. V usage is TRBV7-2 and J usage is TRBJ2-5; 13 nucleotides align to TRBD2. The CDR3 sequence is 15 residues long. The germline CDR1 and CDR2 sequences are SGHTA and FQGNSA. The V and J ends lost 5 bases and 5 bases, in that order; junction bases with no gene match: 5. The CDR3: CASSTSGGARETQYF. The DNA for the CDR3 is TGTGCCAGCAGCACTAGCGGGGGGGCCCGGGAGACCCAGTACTTC.

At least ten counts were recorded for this clonotype. The chain carries TRBV18 and TRBJ2-7; 8 bases align to TRBD1. V trimming: 5 bases; J trimming: 2 bases; junction bases outside the gene matches: 5. CDR1 and CDR2 from the germline V gene are KGHSH and LQKENI. This CDR3 is 14 amino acids long. In DNA form, the CDR3 reads TGTGCCAGCTCAGCGGGACAGGACCCCTACGAGCAGTACTTC. This translates into CASSAGQDPYEQYF.

This clonotype was seen ten or more times. One end of the junction fails to match germline, which may point to a read error. The chain has TRBV20-1 and TRBJ1-6; 7 nucleotides line up with TRBD1. Germline lookup yields CDR1 DFQATT and CDR2 SNEGSKA (reference sequence). The CDR3 sequence is 15 residues long. The DNA of the CDR3 is TGCAGTGCTAGCCCGACAGGGTTGAATAATTCACCCCTCAACTTT. This gives the protein CSASPTGLNNSPLNF.

This clonotype was detected many times. This chain joins TRBV25-1 and TRBJ1-4; 7 bases are shared with TRBD1. The CDR3 runs to 14 residues. The J segment lost 7 bases and the V segment lost 5 bases, leaving 7 bases of the junction unmatched. The germline gives CDR1 MGHDK, CDR2 SYGVNS. The CDR3 region is CASSIPGQREKLFF. In DNA form, the CDR3 reads TGTGCCAGCAGTATACCGGGACAGCGTGAAAAACTGTTTTTT. Variable domain in full (rest from reference TRBV25-1 and TRBJ1-4): EADIYQTPRYLVIGTGKKITLECSQTMGHDKMYWYQQDPGMELHLIHYSYGVNSTEKGDLSSESTVSRIRTEHFPLTLESARPSHTSQYLCASSIPGQREKLFFGSGTQLSVL.

This clonotype has a count of ten or more. The genes are TRBV3-1 and TRBJ2-5; D not resolved. Germline V gene data show CDR1 as LGHDT and CDR2 as YNNKEL (reference sequence). This CDR3 has 13 amino acids. The V end lost 4 bases, the J end lost 5 bases, and 11 bases lay between the germline ends. This CDR3 reads CASSLGLDETQYF. The CDR3 DNA reads as TGTGCCAGCAGCCTCGGCCTAGATGAGACCCAGTACTTC.

This clonotype was seen repeatedly, ten times or more. The genes are TRBV10-3 and TRBJ2-7, with 7 positions matching TRBD2. The CDR3 runs to 14 residues. Germline assignment: CDR1 ENHRY and CDR2 SYGVKD. V shed 2 bases, J shed 6 bases, and the junction held 7 bases outside the gene matches. As DNA, the CDR3 is TGTGCCATCAGTGAGGGGAGGGCTAGCGGCGAGCAGTACTTC. Translation gives CAISEGRASGEQYF.

This clonotype has a handful of counts. This chain uses TRBV13 with TRBJ2-3, with TRBD2 matching over 11 bases. The trim removed 0 bases at V and 3 bases at J, leaving 8 bases unmatched. The CDR3 loop spans 18 amino acids. The V gene's germline CDR1 is PRHDT and CDR2 FYEKMQ (reference sequence). The CDR3 reads CASSLGPPLAGATDTQYF. The CDR3 DNA follows: TGTGCCAGCAGCTTAGGTCCCCCACTAGCGGGGGCAACAGATACGCAGTATTTT.

This clonotype was recorded many times. V usage is TRBV20-1 and J usage is TRBJ1-4, with D hard to call. This CDR3 comprises 16 residues. CDR1 and CDR2 from the germline V gene are DFQATT and SNEGSKA (reference sequence). Trimming cost V 1 base and J 5 bases, with 17 bases left between them. The CDR3 DNA follows: TGCAGTGCTAGAGGCCCCCGGGTATCTGGGAATGAAAAACTGTTTTTT. Translated: CSARGPRVSGNEKLFF.

This clonotype was counted many times. V and J are TRBV7-6 and TRBJ1-1; D is ambiguous. The V end was cut by 1 base, the J end by 6 bases, with 9 bases between. CDR1 is SGHVS, CDR2 FNYEAQ, per germline. The length of the CDR3 is 13 residues. The CDR3 DNA follows: TGTGCCAGCAGCTTAGGGGGAGGACCTGAAGCTTTCTTT. It specifies CASSLGGGPEAFF.

This clonotype was seen many times. The gene calls are TRBV5-1 and TRBJ2-1; D not certain. This CDR3 region has 14 residues. V was cut by 5 bases and J by 0 bases, with 9 bases left in between. Germline lookup yields CDR1 SGHRS and CDR2 YFSETQ. The CDR3 reads CASSSKTSYNEQFF. The DNA for the CDR3 is TGCGCCAGCAGTTCTAAGACCTCCTACAATGAGCAGTTCTTC.

This clonotype was counted many times. V usage is TRBV3-1 and J usage is TRBJ2-3; D uncertain. The CDR3 sequence is 18 residues long. The germline gives CDR1 LGHDT, CDR2 YNNKEL (reference sequence). V dropped 4 bases and J dropped 2 bases, with 22 bases sitting between them. CDR3: CASSPQGLAKDHTDTQYF. CDR3 DNA: TGTGCCAGCAGCCCGCAAGGGTTAGCAAAGGACCACACAGATACGCAGTATTTT.

This clonotype was counted ten times or more. An end of the junction does not agree with germline; a read error may underlie this. The chain uses TRBV2 and TRBJ2-7; weak D call: TRBD1 (6 bases). The CDR3 runs 14 residues. Germline lookup yields CDR1 SNHLY and CDR2 FYNNEI. The CDR3 coding sequence is TGTGCCAGCAGGGAAGCGGACAGTTCCTACGAGCAGTACTTC. Translation gives CASREADSSYEQYF.

This rearrangement joins TRBV10-1 to TRBJ1-1, with D unresolved. The CDR3 runs 11 residues. Deletions cut 10 bases from V and 7 bases from J, with 13 bases between. In germline, CDR1 is WNHNN, CDR2 SYGVQD (reference sequence). The CDR3 region is CATSGEGEAFF. For the CDR3, the DNA is TGCGCCACCTCTGGGGAGGGTGAAGCTTTCTTT.

This clonotype was detected many times. The gene calls are TRBV5-1 and TRBJ1-6, with 7 bases identical to TRBD1. Germline trimming cut 4 bases from V and 6 bases from J; bases unmatched to any gene: 4. CDR1 is SGHRS and CDR2 is YFSETQ in the germline V gene. The CDR3 is made up of 14 amino acids. The chain's CDR3 is CASSDGTVNSPLHF. The DNA of the CDR3 is TGCGCCAGCAGCGACGGGACAGTTAATTCACCCCTCCACTTT.